This TCR beta chain appears in the sequencing data of a study of blood T cell repertoires in COVID-19. For the study at large: T cells, B-cell-depleted T cells, or PBMCs supplied cDNA or gDNA.

As handled by the study authors: The authors estimated nucleated cell counts from reference gene primer amplification. Clones were read by immunoSEQ multiplex PCR, and TCRdb kept only the in-frame ones, dropping some. V, J and clone size are taken as reported in that table, and D and trimming were inferred from the DNA itself. The sample records approximately 34,000 clones, around 86% being singletons. Trimming removed 0 bases at V and 12 bases at J, with 12 bases between. CDR1 is MNHEY and CDR2 is SVGEGT in the germline V gene. The CDR3 totals 13 residues. The chain has TRBV6-2 or TRBV6-3 and TRBJ2-1; D is possibly TRBD2 (5 bases). The clonotype comes from a man aged 60 to 69 with active COVID-19. Sequenced sample: peripheral blood. The CDR3 here is CASSYSDLSTQFF. DNA of the CDR3: TGTGCCAGCAGTTACTCGGACTTAAGCACGCAGTTCTTC.